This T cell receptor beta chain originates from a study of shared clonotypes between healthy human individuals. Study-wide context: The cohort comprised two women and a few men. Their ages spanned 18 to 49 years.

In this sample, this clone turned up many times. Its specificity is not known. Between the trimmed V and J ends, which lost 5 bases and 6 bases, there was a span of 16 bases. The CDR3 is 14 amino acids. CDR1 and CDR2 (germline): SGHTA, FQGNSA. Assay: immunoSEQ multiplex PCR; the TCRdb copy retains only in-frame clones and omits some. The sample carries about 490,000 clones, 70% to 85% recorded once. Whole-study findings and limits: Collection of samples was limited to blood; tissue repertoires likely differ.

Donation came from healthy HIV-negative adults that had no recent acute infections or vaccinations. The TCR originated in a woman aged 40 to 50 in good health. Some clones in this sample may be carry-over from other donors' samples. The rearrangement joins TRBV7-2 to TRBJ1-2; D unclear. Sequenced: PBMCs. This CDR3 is CASSPVVLRDGYTF. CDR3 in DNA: TGTGCCAGCAGCCCGGTTGTTCTGAGGGATGGCTACACCTTC.